This T cell receptor beta chain was profiled in a study of neoadjuvant nivolumab and ipilimumab in lung cancer. Study-wide points: Pathologic regression was not significantly tied to TCR clonality.

Clones were read by immunoSEQ multiplex PCR, and TCRdb kept only the in-frame ones, dropping some. This sample yields around 20,000 clones, of which 65% to 80% are seen a single time; 7.1% belongs to the top ten. As regards this clone: Its specificity is not known.

V shed 3 bases and J 6 bases; nucleotides not matched to a gene: 9. Per germline, CDR1 SGDLS and CDR2 YYNGEE. CDR3 length: 17 residues. The sequenced sample was tumor tissue, obtained after neoadjuvant nivolumab, alone or with ipilimumab, at or shortly before surgery. V usage is TRBV9 and J usage is TRBJ2-3; 14 bases match TRBD2. This TCR was recovered from an adult with non-small cell lung cancer. The CDR3 sequence is CASSAAGTSGRLDTQYF. DNA of the CDR3: TGTGCCAGCAGCGCGGCCGGGACTAGCGGGAGATTGGATACGCAGTATTTT.